This entry lists 20 T cell receptor beta chains sequenced from one sample in a study of PD-1 blockade in mismatch repair-deficient tumors. Described time point: roughly 9-day in vitro stimulation with candidate neoantigen peptide 2. No antigen has been assigned to these receptors. The assay was immunoSEQ multiplex PCR, and TCRdb's table has in-frame clones only and misses some. The sample consists of about 9,800 clones, around 87% of them appearing once. Sequenced material: cells cultured in vitro, taken from a patient treated with pembrolizumab. These receptors were collected from an adult with mismatch repair-deficient cancer.

The chain joins TRBV27 to TRBJ1-2; 11 bases map to TRBD1. The CDR3 covers 14 residues. Germline CDR1 is MNHEY and CDR2 is SMNVEV (reference sequence). Germline trimming cut 6 bases from V and 7 bases from J; bases unmatched to any gene: 7. The CDR3 is CASRPSGTGGGYTF. The CDR3, as DNA: TGTGCCAGCAGGCCGTCCGGGACAGGGGGTGGCTACACCTTC.

The genes are TRBV5-1 and TRBJ1-4; possible D gene TRBD1, 5 bases. This CDR3 is built from 14 residues. Per germline, CDR1 SGHRS and CDR2 YFSETQ. V lost 5 bases and J lost 4, with 12 bases in between. DNA of the CDR3: TGCGCCAGCAGATCCGGGACCGGTAATGAAAAACTGTTTTTT. This encodes CASRSGTGNEKLFF.

The chain links TRBV19 to TRBJ2-3; D gene unclear. Germline CDR1 is LNHDA and CDR2 is SQIVND (reference sequence). Trimming removed 3 bases from V and 5 bases from J, with 12 bases in between. The CDR3 length is 14 residues. The CDR3 DNA is TGTGCCAGTAGTATTTTGAAGTTCGGAGATACGCAGTATTTT. Its translation: CASSILKFGDTQYF.

The chain employs TRBV5-1 and TRBJ2-1; TRBD2 aligns across 7 bases. Trimming cost V 4 bases and J 0 bases; bases outside gene matches: 7. This CDR3 comprises 16 residues. Germline CDR1 and CDR2: SGHRS and YFSETQ. The CDR3 spells CASSPHGGSSYNEQFF. CDR3 nucleotides: TGCGCCAGCAGCCCGCACGGGGGGAGCTCCTACAATGAGCAGTTCTTC.

The chain uses TRBV7-2 and TRBJ1-6; D gene unclear. The CDR3 sequence is 15 residues long. CDR1 is SGHTA, CDR2 FQGNSA, per germline. V lost 7 bases to trimming and J lost 0 bases, with 10 bases between them. CDR3: CASTIGVSYNSPLHF. The CDR3 coding sequence is TGTGCCAGCACCATCGGGGTCTCCTATAATTCACCCCTCCACTTT.

The chain recombines TRBV5-1 with TRBJ2-3; D gene unclear. Per germline, CDR1 SGHRS and CDR2 YFSETQ. This CDR3 has 13 amino acids. V lost 4 bases and J lost 0, with 6 bases in between. The CDR3 nucleotides are TGCGCCAGCAGCCCGGACAGCACAGATACGCAGTATTTT. It yields the protein CASSPDSTDTQYF.

CDR3 region: CASSHASGGGSYEQYF. CDR3 bases: TGCGCCAGCAGCCATGCTAGCGGAGGAGGAAGTTACGAGCAGTACTTC. The genes are TRBV4-1 and TRBJ2-7; 7 bases line up with TRBD2. The CDR3 has 16 residues. CDR1 is MGHRA and CDR2 is YSYEKL in the germline V gene. Trimming removed 3 bases from V and 4 bases from J; junction bases left unmatched: 12.

This clone appeared once. The chain recombines TRBV6-1 with TRBJ1-4, with no clear D. CDR3 length equals 14 residues. CDR1 MNHNS and CDR2 SASEGT come from the germline V gene. V was pared by 6 bases and J by 5 bases, with 13 bases between. The CDR3 spells CASRLQPLNEKLFF. The CDR3 DNA reads as TGTGCCAGCAGGTTACAGCCCCTCAATGAAAAACTGTTTTTT.

CDR3 coding DNA: TGCGCCAGCAGCTTGGACCGGGACAGGGCAGATACGCAGTATTTT. Translating it yields CASSLDRDRADTQYF. This chain joins TRBV5-1 and TRBJ2-3, with 9 bases that match TRBD1. Germline V gives CDR1 SGHRS, CDR2 YFSETQ. CDR3 size: 15 residues. After removal of 0 bases from V and 4 bases from J, the junction contained 3 bases not matched to a gene.

The gene calls are TRBV2 and TRBJ2-2; 15 nucleotides align to TRBD2. V was pared by 4 bases and J by 6 bases, with 6 bases of the junction left unmatched. The CDR3 is 17 amino acids. In germline, CDR1 is SNHLY, CDR2 FYNNEI. As DNA, the CDR3 is TGTGCCAGCAGTGTCGCCGGACTAGCGGGAGGGGCCGGGGAGCTGTTTTTT. Translating it yields CASSVAGLAGGAGELFF.

This sequence joins TRBV27 and TRBJ1-2, with a tentative D call TRBD1 (5 bases). Looked up from germline, CDR1 is MNHEY and CDR2 is SMNVEV (reference sequence). This CDR3 region has 15 residues. V lost 5 bases and J 7 bases, leaving 20 bases between the germline ends. The CDR3 DNA reads TGTGCCAGCAGTCCCTTGGGGGGTGAGGGTGTTGGCTACACCTTC. Encoded protein: CASSPLGGEGVGYTF.

This rearrangement joins TRBV15 to TRBJ1-4; the D is unclear. The ends were cut back, 9 bases at V and 0 bases at J, with 26 bases in the middle. The length of the CDR3 is 19 residues. Germline V gives CDR1 LNHNV, CDR2 YYDKDF (reference sequence). This chain's CDR3 is CATSVETWEIIATNEKLFF. CDR3 DNA: TGTGCCACTTCCGTAGAGACCTGGGAGATAATTGCAACTAATGAAAAACTGTTTTTT. Drawing the rest from reference TRBV15 and TRBJ1-4, the complete variable domain is DAMVIQNPRYQVTQFGKPVTLSCSQTLNHNVMYWYQQKSSQAPKLLFHYYDKDFNNEADTPDNFQSRRPNTSFCFLDIRSPGLGDTAMYLCATSVETWEIIATNEKLFFGSGTQLSVL.

The V and J genes are TRBV5-1 and TRBJ2-7; D gene unclear. Trimming removed 1 base from V and 6 bases from J, with 5 bases in between. The CDR3 is made up of 11 amino acids. From germline, CDR1 is SGHRS and CDR2 YFSETQ. CDR3 in amino acids: CASSLNGEQYF. In nucleotides, the CDR3 is TGCGCCAGCAGCTTGAATGGCGAGCAGTACTTC.

Here the CDR3 reads CSVGQGASEQYF. CDR3 DNA: TGCAGCGTGGGACAGGGCGCTAGCGAGCAGTACTTC. The gene calls are TRBV29-1 and TRBJ2-7, with 9 nucleotides matching TRBD1. CDR1 and CDR2 (germline): SQVTM, ANQGSEA. This CDR3 has 12 amino acids. The V segment lost 6 bases and the J segment 6 bases; nucleotides outside the gene matches: 6.

This clone turned up a few times. The CDR3 is CASSNPSLNTEAFF. CDR3 sequence (DNA): TGTGCCAGCAGCAACCCCAGCTTGAACACTGAAGCTTTCTTT. The V gene is TRBV21-1, the J gene TRBJ1-1. TRBV21-1 is termed a pseudogene. The CDR3 consists of 14 residues.

This clone was seen a few times. J is TRBJ2-1 and V is TRBV29-1; D is uncertain. Germline V gene sequence: CDR1 SQVTM, CDR2 ANQGSEA. The CDR3 sequence is 11 residues long. Trimming pared 7 bases from V and 8 bases from J, leaving 12 bases between. CDR3 nucleotides: TGCAGCGAGTCTGAAGGCTATGAGCAGTTCTTC. Translated: CSESEGYEQFF.

The chain's CDR3 is CASSERTLDTQYF. The CDR3 region has the DNA TGTGCCAGCAGTGAAAGGACACTAGATACGCAGTATTTT. The chain employs TRBV6-1 and TRBJ2-3, with a possible D match to TRBD1 (5 bases). CDR1 and CDR2 (germline): MNHNS, SASEGT. Trimming pared 2 bases from V and 5 bases from J, leaving 8 bases between. The CDR3 runs to 13 residues.

This chain connects TRBV5-1 to TRBJ2-2; D ambiguous. The CDR3 sequence is 14 residues long. The V gene lost 2 bases and the J gene lost 5 bases, with 10 bases spanning the gap. Germline loops: CDR1 SGHRS, CDR2 YFSETQ. Written as DNA, the CDR3 is TGCGCCAGCAGCTTTGGCGGACCAACCGGGGAGCTGTTTTTT. Its translation is CASSFGGPTGELFF.

The rearrangement uses TRBV5-4 and TRBJ1-6, with TRBD1 matching 8 bases. V gave up 4 bases and J gave up 8 bases; unmatched junction bases: 11. CDR3 length equals 16 residues. Looked up from germline, CDR1 is SGHNT and CDR2 is YYREEE (reference sequence). This chain's CDR3 is CASSRVTGVRDSPLHF. CDR3 DNA: TGTGCCAGCAGCCGCGTGACAGGGGTTAGGGATTCACCCCTCCACTTT.

The chain is built from TRBV7-2 and TRBJ2-6; 7 bases line up with TRBD1. With 5 bases clipped from V and 4 bases from J, the junction kept 11 bases outside the gene matches. In germline, CDR1 is SGHTA, CDR2 FQGNSA. The CDR3 contains 17 residues. The CDR3 loop is CASSQPTGLTGANVLTF. The CDR3, as DNA: TGTGCCAGCAGCCAACCGACAGGGTTAACCGGGGCCAACGTCCTGACTTTC.